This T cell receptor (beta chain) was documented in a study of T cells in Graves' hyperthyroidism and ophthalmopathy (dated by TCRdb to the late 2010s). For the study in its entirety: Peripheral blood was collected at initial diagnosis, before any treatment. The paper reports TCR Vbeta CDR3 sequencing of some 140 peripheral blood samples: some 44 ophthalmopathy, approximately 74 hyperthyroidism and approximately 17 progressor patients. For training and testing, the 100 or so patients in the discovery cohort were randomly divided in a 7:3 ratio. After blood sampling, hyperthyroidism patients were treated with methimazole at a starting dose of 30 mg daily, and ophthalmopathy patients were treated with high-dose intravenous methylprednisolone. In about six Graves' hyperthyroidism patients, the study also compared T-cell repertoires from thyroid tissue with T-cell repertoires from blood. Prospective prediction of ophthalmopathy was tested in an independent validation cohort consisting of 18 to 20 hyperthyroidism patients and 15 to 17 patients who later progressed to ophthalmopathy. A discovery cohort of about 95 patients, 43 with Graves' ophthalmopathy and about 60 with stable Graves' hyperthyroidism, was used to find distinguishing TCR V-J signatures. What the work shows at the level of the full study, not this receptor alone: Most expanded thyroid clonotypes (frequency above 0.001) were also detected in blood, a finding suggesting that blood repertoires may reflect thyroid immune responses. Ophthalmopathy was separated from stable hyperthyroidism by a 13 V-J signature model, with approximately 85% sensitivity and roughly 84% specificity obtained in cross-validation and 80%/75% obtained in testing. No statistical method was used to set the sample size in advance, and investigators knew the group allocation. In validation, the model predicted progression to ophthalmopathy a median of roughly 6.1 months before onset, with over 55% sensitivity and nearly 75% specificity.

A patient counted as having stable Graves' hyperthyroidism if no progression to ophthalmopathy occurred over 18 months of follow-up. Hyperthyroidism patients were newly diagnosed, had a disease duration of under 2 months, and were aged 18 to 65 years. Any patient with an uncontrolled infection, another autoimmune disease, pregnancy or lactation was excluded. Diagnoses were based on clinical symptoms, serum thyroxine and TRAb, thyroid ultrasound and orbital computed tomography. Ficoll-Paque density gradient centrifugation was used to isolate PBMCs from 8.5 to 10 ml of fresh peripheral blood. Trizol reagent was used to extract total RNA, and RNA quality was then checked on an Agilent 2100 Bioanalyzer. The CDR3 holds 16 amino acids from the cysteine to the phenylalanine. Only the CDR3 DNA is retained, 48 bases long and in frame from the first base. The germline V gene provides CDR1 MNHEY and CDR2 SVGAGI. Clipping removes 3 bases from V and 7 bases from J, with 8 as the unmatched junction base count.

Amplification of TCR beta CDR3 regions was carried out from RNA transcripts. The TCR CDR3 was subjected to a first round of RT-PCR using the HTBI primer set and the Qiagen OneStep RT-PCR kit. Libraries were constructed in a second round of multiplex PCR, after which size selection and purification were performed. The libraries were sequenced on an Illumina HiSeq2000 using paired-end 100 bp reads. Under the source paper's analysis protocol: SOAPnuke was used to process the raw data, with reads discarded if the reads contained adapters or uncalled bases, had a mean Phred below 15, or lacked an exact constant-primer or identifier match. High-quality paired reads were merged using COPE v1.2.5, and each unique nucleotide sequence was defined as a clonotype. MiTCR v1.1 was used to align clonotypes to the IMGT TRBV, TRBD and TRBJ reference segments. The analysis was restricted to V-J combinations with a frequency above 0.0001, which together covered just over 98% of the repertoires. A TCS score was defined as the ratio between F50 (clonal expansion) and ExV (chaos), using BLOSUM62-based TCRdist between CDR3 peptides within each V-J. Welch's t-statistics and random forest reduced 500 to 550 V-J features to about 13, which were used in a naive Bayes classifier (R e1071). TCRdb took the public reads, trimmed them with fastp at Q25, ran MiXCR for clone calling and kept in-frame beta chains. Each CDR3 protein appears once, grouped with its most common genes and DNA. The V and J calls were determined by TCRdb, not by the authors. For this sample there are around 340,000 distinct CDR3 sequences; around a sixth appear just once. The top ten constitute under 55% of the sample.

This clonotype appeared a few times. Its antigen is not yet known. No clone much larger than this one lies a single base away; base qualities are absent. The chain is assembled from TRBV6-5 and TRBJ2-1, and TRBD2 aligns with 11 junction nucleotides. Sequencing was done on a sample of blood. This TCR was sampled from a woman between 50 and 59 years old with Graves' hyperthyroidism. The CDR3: CASSYIAGGQGNEQFF. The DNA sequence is TGTGCCAGCAGTTATATAGCGGGGGGGCAAGGGAATGAGCAGTTCTTC.